This T cell receptor (beta chain) is drawn from a study of shared clonotypes between healthy human individuals. Overall study results and limits: The diversity represented, both genetic and in exposure history, was limited by few donors.

The CDR3 has 13 amino acids. Germline V CDR1 and CDR2: MNHEY, SMNVEV (reference sequence). The junction had 4 bases not matched to a gene; V was cut back by 5 bases and J by 5 bases. Each sample came from a Caucasian adult donor living in Nashville, Tennessee. Each unsorted sample relied on roughly 82 million PBMCs as its source of genomic DNA. This clone was seen more than once but under ten times. The antigen is not known. DNA input for the unsorted PBMC replicate PCRs was about 280 ng, some 31,000 T cell genomes. Repertoires were generated with immunoSEQ multiplex PCR, while TCRdb's copy carries only in-frame clones and drops some. Of about 480,000 clones in the sample, more than 65% were seen once.

This receptor was taken from a woman in her thirties or forties in good health. Some clones in this sample may be carry-over from other donors' samples. Source material: PBMCs. This chain links TRBV27 with TRBJ2-3, with 7 bases aligning to TRBD2. The CDR3 bases are TGTGCCAGCAGTAGCGGGGTTGGAGATACGCAGTATTTT. Its protein is CASSSGVGDTQYF.